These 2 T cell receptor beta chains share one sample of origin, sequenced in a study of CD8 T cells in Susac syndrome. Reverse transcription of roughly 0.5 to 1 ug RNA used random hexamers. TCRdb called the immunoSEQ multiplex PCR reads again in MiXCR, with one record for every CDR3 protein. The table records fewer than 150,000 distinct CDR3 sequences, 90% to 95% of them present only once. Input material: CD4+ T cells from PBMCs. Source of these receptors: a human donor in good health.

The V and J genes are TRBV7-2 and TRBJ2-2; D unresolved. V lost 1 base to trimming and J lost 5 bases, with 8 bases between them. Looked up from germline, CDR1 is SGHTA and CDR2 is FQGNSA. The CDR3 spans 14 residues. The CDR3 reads CASSLGIGTGELFF. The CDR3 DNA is TGTGCCAGCAGCTTAGGAATTGGGACCGGGGAGCTGTTTTTT.

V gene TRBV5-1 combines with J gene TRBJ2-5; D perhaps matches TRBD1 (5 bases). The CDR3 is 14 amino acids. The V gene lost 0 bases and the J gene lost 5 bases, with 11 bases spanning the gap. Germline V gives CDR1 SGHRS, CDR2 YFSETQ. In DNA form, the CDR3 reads TGCGCCAGCAGCTTGGATTCTCCAGGGGAGACCCAGTACTTC. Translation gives CASSLDSPGETQYF.